These 20 T cell receptor beta chains originate from one sample sequenced in a study of shared clonotypes between healthy human individuals. TCRdb keeps only in-frame clones here, not all; method: immunoSEQ multiplex PCR. Of approximately 1.5 million clones detected, approximately 98% appear once; the ten largest clones hold 0.4% to 0.45%. Input material: naive CD4+ T cells sorted from blood. Subset given: CD45RA+ positively selected. Source of these receptors: a young man in good health.

This rearrangement joins TRBV7-3 to TRBJ2-2, with unresolved D. Germline values: CDR1 SGHTA, CDR2 FQGTGA. Trimming removed 5 bases at V and 8 bases at J, with 9 bases between. The CDR3 sequence is 12 residues long. The CDR3 sequence: CASSQWRGELFF. DNA of the CDR3: TGTGCCAGCAGCCAATGGCGGGGGGAGCTGTTTTTT.

The genes are TRBV18 and TRBJ1-4, with D unresolved. Looked up from germline, CDR1 is KGHSH and CDR2 is LQKENI. V was shortened by 2 bases and J by 8 bases, with 15 bases between the two germline ends. There are 15 residues in the CDR3. CDR3 sequence reads: CASSPEYGIGEKLFF. CDR3 DNA sequence: TGTGCCAGCTCACCAGAATATGGGATCGGGGAAAAACTGTTTTTT.

The CDR3 reads CASSSGSSYEQYF. CDR3 in DNA: TGTGCCAGCAGCTCCGGGTCCTCCTACGAGCAGTACTTC. The V call is TRBV11-2, the J call TRBJ2-7; D is uncertain. Trimming pared 4 bases from V and 0 bases from J, leaving 7 bases between. The CDR3 covers 13 residues. CDR1 is SGHAT and CDR2 is FQNNGV in the germline V gene.

This rearrangement joins TRBV7-3 to TRBJ2-3; 7 bases match TRBD2. The V and J ends lost 3 bases and 4 bases, in that order; junction bases with no gene match: 10. The germline V gene has CDR1 SGHTA and CDR2 FQGTGA. CDR3 length: 16 residues. Written as DNA, the CDR3 is TGTGCCAGCAGCTTTGCGGGAGAAATTATCGCAGATACGCAGTATTTT. Protein: CASSFAGEIIADTQYF.

The chain couples TRBV9 to TRBJ2-1, with TRBD2 matching 7 bases. From germline, CDR1 is SGDLS and CDR2 YYNGEE. V shed 2 bases, J shed 4 bases, and the junction held 9 bases outside the gene matches. The CDR3 totals 16 residues. This chain's CDR3 is CASSVSGRAEYNEQFF. Here the CDR3 DNA reads TGTGCCAGCAGCGTGAGTGGGAGGGCCGAATACAATGAGCAGTTCTTC.

This chain joins TRBV7-9 and TRBJ2-7; D is perhaps TRBD1 (7 bases). This CDR3 comprises 14 residues. V was pared by 2 bases and J by 6 bases, with 14 bases between. Germline loops: CDR1 SEHNR, CDR2 FQNEAQ (reference sequence). CDR3 coding DNA: TGTGCCAGCAGCTTACAGGGGGGAGGATCCGAGCAGTACTTC. This sequence encodes CASSLQGGGSEQYF.

This chain links TRBV18 with TRBJ2-2; D is undetermined. Trimming stripped 3 bases from V and 5 bases from J, with 13 bases between. The CDR3 is 15 residues long. Germline lookup yields CDR1 KGHSH and CDR2 LQKENI. The DNA for the CDR3 is TGTGCCAGCTCACCTTGGGAAGGAGAGACCGGGGAGCTGTTTTTT. Its translation: CASSPWEGETGELFF.

This chain uses TRBV7-9 with TRBJ2-3; D uncertain. The CDR3 length is 12 residues. CDR1 is SEHNR and CDR2 is FQNEAQ in the germline V gene (reference sequence). Trimming removed 0 bases from V and 8 bases from J, with 6 bases in between. Written as DNA, the CDR3 is TGTGCCAGCAGCTTAGCTTTGGGTACGCAGTATTTT. Translated: CASSLALGTQYF.

This chain links TRBV7-9 with TRBJ1-3; D is uncertain. The CDR3 loop spans 16 amino acids. Germline V gives CDR1 SEHNR, CDR2 FQNEAQ (reference sequence). V was clipped by 0 bases and J by 0 bases, with 9 bases between them. The chain's CDR3 is CASSLAPRDSGNTIYF. CDR3 in DNA: TGTGCCAGCAGCTTAGCCCCCCGAGACTCTGGAAACACCATATATTTT.

The CDR3 bases are TGTGCCAGCGGGAGGACGGGAGGGCCGGGTGGCAATGAGCAGTTCTTC. The encoded protein is CASGRTGGPGGNEQFF. The rearrangement joins TRBV28 to TRBJ2-1; 8 bases line up with TRBD2. CDR1 and CDR2 (germline): MDHEN, SYDVKM. The CDR3 is made up of 16 amino acids. V shed 8 bases and J 6 bases; nucleotides not matched to a gene: 15.

Details on this clone: Other DNA sequences in this sample translate to the same CDR3. This chain links TRBV27 with TRBJ2-5; D not certain. The CDR3 contains 13 residues. From germline, CDR1 is MNHEY and CDR2 SMNVEV (reference sequence). Trimming shortened V by 1 base and J by 1 base, and 4 bases separated the two germline ends. In nucleotides, the CDR3 is TGTGCCAGCAGTTTATTAGGCCAAGAGACCCAGTACTTC. Its protein product is CASSLLGQETQYF.

Only one count was recorded for this clone. This chain uses TRBV6-1 with TRBJ1-2; D remains ambiguous. Per germline, CDR1 MNHNS and CDR2 SASEGT. The V and J ends lost 6 bases and 6 bases respectively, with 14 bases between them. This CDR3 comprises 13 residues. This CDR3 reads CASREAHKHGYTF. CDR3 bases: TGTGCCAGCAGGGAGGCCCACAAGCATGGCTACACCTTC.

The gene calls are TRBV19 and TRBJ2-2; 8 bases are shared with TRBD2. This CDR3 is built from 17 residues. Germline values: CDR1 LNHDA, CDR2 SQIVND (reference sequence). V was clipped by 5 bases and J by 0 bases; unmatched bases: 8. The CDR3 loop reads CASSYLAGPANTGELFF. Here the CDR3 DNA reads TGTGCCAGTAGTTATCTAGCGGGCCCTGCGAACACCGGGGAGCTGTTTTTT.

This clone was seen just once. Other DNA sequences in the same sample also yield this CDR3. V gene TRBV5-1 combines with J gene TRBJ2-7; the D is unclear. The germline V gene has CDR1 SGHRS and CDR2 YFSETQ. The V end lost 2 bases, the J end lost 3 bases, and 6 bases lay between the germline ends. The CDR3 spans 12 residues. Written as DNA, the CDR3 is TGCGCCAGCAGCTTACAAGGCTACGAGCAGTACTTC. This translates into CASSLQGYEQYF.

This rearrangement joins TRBV27 to TRBJ2-7; 8 nucleotides align to TRBD2. Losses at the gene ends were 2 bases for V and 0 bases for J; bases not matched to a gene: 3. The CDR3 length is 15 residues. The germline V gene encodes CDR1 MNHEY and CDR2 SMNVEV (reference sequence). The CDR3 DNA sequence: TGTGCCAGCAGTTTACGGGGGGGTCCCTCCTACGAGCAGTACTTC. It yields the protein CASSLRGGPSYEQYF.

V is TRBV11-2 and J is TRBJ2-7, with 7 nucleotides matching TRBD1. This CDR3 comprises 15 residues. The junction had 6 bases not matched to a gene; V was cut back by 0 bases and J by 4 bases. Germline V CDR1 and CDR2: SGHAT, FQNNGV. CDR3: CASSLEGTVPYEQYF. CDR3 sequence (DNA): TGTGCCAGCAGCTTAGAAGGGACAGTTCCTTACGAGCAGTACTTC.

The gene calls are TRBV11-2 and TRBJ2-4, with 8 positions matching TRBD2. There are 19 residues in the CDR3. Trimming took 0 bases from V and 0 from J; bases not matched to a gene: 10. Germline V CDR1 and CDR2: SGHAT, FQNNGV. In nucleotides, the CDR3 is TGTGCCAGCAGCTTAGATCGGGGGCGAAGCGGGGGAGCCAAAAACATTCAGTACTTC. Its protein is CASSLDRGRSGGAKNIQYF. Based on the CDR3 plus reference TRBV11-2 and TRBJ2-4, the full variable domain is EAGVAQSPRYKIIEKRQSVAFWCNPISGHATLYWYQQILGQGPKLLIQFQNNGVVDDSQLPKDRFSAERLKGVDSTLKIQPAKLEDSAVYLCASSLDRGRSGGAKNIQYFGAGTRLSVL.

This chain uses TRBV10-2 with TRBJ2-3, with D hard to call. The CDR3 is 15 residues long. V gave up 8 bases and J gave up 0 bases, with 15 bases separating them. In germline, CDR1 is WSHSY, CDR2 SAAADI. The CDR3: CASPPADTSTDTQYF. Written as DNA, the CDR3 is TGCGCCAGCCCGCCGGCAGATACTAGCACAGATACGCAGTATTTT.

The rearrangement uses TRBV10-3 and TRBJ2-3, with 10 bases matching TRBD2. Germline lookup yields CDR1 ENHRY and CDR2 SYGVKD. V lost 1 base and J lost 3; bases outside the gene matches: 4. The CDR3 has 16 residues. CDR3 protein: CAISELSGRGTDTQYF. In DNA, the CDR3 is TGTGCCATCAGTGAGTTGAGCGGGAGGGGGACAGATACGCAGTATTTT.

This sequence joins TRBV11-2 and TRBJ1-1; TRBD1 might be the D (6 bases). There are 14 residues in the CDR3. In germline, CDR1 is SGHAT, CDR2 FQNNGV. The V gene lost 8 bases and the J gene lost 5 bases, with 18 bases spanning the gap. CDR3 DNA sequence: TGTGCCAGCGCCTCTCTCCGGGGGCGGACTGAAGCTTTCTTT. Its protein product is CASASLRGRTEAFF.